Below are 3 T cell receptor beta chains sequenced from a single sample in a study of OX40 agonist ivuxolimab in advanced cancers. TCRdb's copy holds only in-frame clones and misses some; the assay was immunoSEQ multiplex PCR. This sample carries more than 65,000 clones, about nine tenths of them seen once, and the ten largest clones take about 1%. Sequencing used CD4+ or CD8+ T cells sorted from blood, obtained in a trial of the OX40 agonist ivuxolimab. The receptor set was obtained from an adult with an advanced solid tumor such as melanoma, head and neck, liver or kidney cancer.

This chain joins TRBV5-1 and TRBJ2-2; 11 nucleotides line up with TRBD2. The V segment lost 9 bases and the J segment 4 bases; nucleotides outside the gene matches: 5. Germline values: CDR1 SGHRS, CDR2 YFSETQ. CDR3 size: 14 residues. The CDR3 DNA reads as TGCGCCACCACCGGACTAGCGGGCACCGGGGAGCTGTTTTTT. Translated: CATTGLAGTGELFF.

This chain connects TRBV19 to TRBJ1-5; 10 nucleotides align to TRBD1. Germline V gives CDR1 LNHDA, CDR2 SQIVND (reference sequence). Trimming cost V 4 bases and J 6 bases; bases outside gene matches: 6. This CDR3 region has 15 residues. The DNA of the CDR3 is TGTGCCAGTAGTACCCCGGGACAGGGGACTCAGCCCCAGCATTTT. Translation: CASSTPGQGTQPQHF.

Here the CDR3 reads CASSLLSNTEAFF. CDR3 nucleotides: TGTGCCAGCAGCTTGTTGTCGAACACTGAAGCTTTCTTT. The J gene is TRBJ1-1, the V gene TRBV5-8; no clear D. CDR3 length: 13 residues. Germline V lookup: CDR1 SGHTS, CDR2 YDEGEE. V lost 1 base to trimming and J lost 1 base, with 5 bases between them. Drawing the rest from reference TRBV5-8 and TRBJ1-1, the complete variable domain is EAGVTQSPTHLIKTRGQQATLRCSPISGHTSVYWYQQALGLGLQFLLWYDEGEERNRGNFPPRFSGRQFPNYSSELNVNALELEDSALYLCASSLLSNTEAFFGQGTRLTVV.